This TCR beta chain was captured by sequencing in a study of T-cell memory formation after mild COVID-19. The V gene's germline CDR1 is MNHEY and CDR2 SMNVEV (reference sequence). V was clipped by 4 bases and J by 6 bases, with 10 bases between them. The CDR3 extends over 12 amino acids. TCRdb processed the 5' RACE reads anew with MiXCR; each CDR3 protein has one entry. Among 290,000 or so distinct CDR3 sequences listed, just under 20% were seen once. The V and J genes are TRBV27 and TRBJ2-7, with D unclear. The receptor comes from a man aged 18 to 30 who had mild COVID-19 (a few samples of this study predate the infection). Cell type and time point are not known. The sequenced material came from PBMCs or a T cell subset sorted from them (not recorded which). CDR3 in amino acids: CASSSIRGEQYF. The CDR3 coding sequence is TGTGCCAGCAGTTCAATAAGAGGCGAGCAGTACTTC.